This T cell receptor beta chain was profiled in a study of technical replicates of blood from a handful of donors. The data were produced by immunoSEQ multiplex PCR, yet TCRdb's version contains in-frame clones alone and is incomplete. Of under 110,000 clones in the sample, 96% were seen once. V lost 5 bases to trimming and J lost 5 bases; unmatched junction nucleotides: 5. The CDR3 spans 13 residues. Per germline, CDR1 SNHLY and CDR2 FYNNEI. The rearrangement links TRBV2 to TRBJ1-2; 7 bases are a match to TRBD1. Material: T cells isolated from PBMCs. The TCR was taken from a human donor in good health. CDR3 in DNA: TGTGCCAGCAGTTCGACAGGGTTATATGGCTACACCTTC. Protein: CASSSTGLYGYTF.